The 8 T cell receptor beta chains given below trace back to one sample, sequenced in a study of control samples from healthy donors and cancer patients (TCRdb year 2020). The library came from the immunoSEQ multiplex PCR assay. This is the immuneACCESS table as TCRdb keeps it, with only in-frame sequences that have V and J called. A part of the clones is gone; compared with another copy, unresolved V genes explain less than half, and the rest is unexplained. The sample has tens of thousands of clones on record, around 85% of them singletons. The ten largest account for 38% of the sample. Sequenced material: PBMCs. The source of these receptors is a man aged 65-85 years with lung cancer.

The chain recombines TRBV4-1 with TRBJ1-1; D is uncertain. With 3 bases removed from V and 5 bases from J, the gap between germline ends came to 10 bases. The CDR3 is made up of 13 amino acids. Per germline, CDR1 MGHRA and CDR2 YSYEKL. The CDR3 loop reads CASSQVPGTEAFF. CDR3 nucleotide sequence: TGCGCCAGCAGCCAGGTTCCCGGAACTGAAGCTTTCTTT.

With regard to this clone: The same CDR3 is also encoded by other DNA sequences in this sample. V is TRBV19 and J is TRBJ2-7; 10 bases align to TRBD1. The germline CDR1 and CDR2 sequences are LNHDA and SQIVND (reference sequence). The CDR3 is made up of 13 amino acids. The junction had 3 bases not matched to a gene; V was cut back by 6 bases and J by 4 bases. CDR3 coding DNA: TGTGCCAGTAGCCGGGACAGGGGTTACGAGCAGTACTTC. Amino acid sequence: CASSRDRGYEQYF.

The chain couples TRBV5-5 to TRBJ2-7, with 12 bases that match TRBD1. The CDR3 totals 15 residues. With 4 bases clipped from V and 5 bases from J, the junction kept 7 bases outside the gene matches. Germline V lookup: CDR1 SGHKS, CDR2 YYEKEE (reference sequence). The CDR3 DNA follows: TGTGCCAGCAGCCCAGGGGACAGGGGGCTGGACGAGCAGTACTTC. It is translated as CASSPGDRGLDEQYF.

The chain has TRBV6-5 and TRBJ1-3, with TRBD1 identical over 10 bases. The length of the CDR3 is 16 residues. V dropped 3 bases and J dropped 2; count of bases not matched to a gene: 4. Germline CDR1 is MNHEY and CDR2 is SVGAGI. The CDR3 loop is CASSYSTGGPGNTIYF. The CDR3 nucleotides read TGTGCCAGCAGTTATTCGACAGGGGGCCCTGGAAACACCATATATTTT.

Here the CDR3 reads CASSPQDRVGGYTF. In DNA form, the CDR3 reads TGTGCCAGCTCACCTCAGGACAGGGTTGGAGGCTACACCTTC. The gene calls are TRBV18 and TRBJ1-2, with 8 bases that match TRBD1. This CDR3 is built from 14 residues. V shed 3 bases, J shed 8 bases, and the junction held 8 bases outside the gene matches. CDR1 KGHSH and CDR2 LQKENI come from the germline V gene. The full variable domain, completed using reference TRBV18 and TRBJ1-2, is NAGVMQNPRHLVRRRGQEARLRCSPMKGHSHVYWYRQLPEEGLKFMVYLQKENIIDESGMPKERFSAEFPKEGPSILRIQQVVRGDSAAYFCASSPQDRVGGYTFGSGTRLTVV.

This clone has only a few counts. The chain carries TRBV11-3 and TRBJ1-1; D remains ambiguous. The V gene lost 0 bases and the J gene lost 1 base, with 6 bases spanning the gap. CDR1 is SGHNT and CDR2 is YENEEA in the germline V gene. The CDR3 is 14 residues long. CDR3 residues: CASSLDRQNTEAFF. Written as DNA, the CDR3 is TGTGCCAGCAGCTTAGATCGACAGAACACTGAAGCTTTCTTT.

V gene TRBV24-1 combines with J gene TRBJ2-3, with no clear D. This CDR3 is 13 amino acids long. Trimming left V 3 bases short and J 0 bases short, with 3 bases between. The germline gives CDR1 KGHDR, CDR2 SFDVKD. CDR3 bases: TGTGCCACCAGTGATCTTAGCACAGATACGCAGTATTTT. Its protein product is CATSDLSTDTQYF.

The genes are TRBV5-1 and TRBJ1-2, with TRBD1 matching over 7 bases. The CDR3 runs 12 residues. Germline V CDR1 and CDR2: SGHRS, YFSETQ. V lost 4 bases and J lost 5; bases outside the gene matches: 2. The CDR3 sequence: CASSTQGYGYTF. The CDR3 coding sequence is TGCGCCAGCAGCACACAGGGGTATGGCTACACCTTC.